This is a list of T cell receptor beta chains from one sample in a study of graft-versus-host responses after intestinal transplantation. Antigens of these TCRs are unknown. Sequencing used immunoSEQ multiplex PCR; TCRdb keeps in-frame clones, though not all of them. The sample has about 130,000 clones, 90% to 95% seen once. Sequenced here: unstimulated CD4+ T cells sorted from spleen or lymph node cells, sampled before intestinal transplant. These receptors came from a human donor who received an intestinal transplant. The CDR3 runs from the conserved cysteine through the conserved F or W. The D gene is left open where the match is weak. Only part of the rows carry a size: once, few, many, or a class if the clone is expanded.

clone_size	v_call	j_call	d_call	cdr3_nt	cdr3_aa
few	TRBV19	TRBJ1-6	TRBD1	TGTGCCAGTACCCAGGGGGACCGGGATTCACCCCTCCACTTT	CASTQGDRDSPLHF
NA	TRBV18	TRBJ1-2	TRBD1	TGTGCCAGCTCACCAACGCTTACAGGGGTTCGGGGTGGCTACACCTTC	CASSPTLTGVRGGYTF
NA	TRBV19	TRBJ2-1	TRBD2	TGTGCCAGTAGTCTGAGGGGGCTAGCGGGGGGGAGCTCCTACAATGAGCAGTTCTTC	CASSLRGLAGGSSYNEQFF
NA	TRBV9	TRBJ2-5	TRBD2	TGTGCCAGCAGCGTGGGAGCGGGGGAGGTAGAGACCCAGTACTTC	CASSVGAGEVETQYF
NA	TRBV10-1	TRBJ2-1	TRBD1	TGCGCCAGCAGTGGACAGGGACCCTACAATGAGCAGTTCTTC	CASSGQGPYNEQFF
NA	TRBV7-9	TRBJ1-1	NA	TGTGCCAGCAGCTTAGCCGTGACCTACGATGAAGCTTTCTTT	CASSLAVTYDEAFF
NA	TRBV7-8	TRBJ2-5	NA	TGTGCCAGCAGCTTAGAATGGACAGCAGAGACCCAGTACTTC	CASSLEWTAETQYF
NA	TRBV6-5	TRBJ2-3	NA	TGTGCCAGCAGTTACGGGCTAGTAGGCACAGATACGCAGTATTTT	CASSYGLVGTDTQYF
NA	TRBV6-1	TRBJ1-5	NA	TGTGCCAGCAGTGAGGGAGAGGGTAGAAGCAATCAGCCCCAGCATTTT	CASSEGEGRSNQPQHF
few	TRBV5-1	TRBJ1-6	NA	TGCGCCAGCAGCTTGGGGCCAGGGATCGATTCACCCCTCCACTTT	CASSLGPGIDSPLHF
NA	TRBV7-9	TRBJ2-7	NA	TGTGCCAGCAGCTTAACCGCCCACTCCTACGAGCAGTACTTC	CASSLTAHSYEQYF
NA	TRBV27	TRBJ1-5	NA	TGTGCCAGCAGTAGCAGGGGATACTATCAGCCCCAGCATTTT	CASSSRGYYQPQHF
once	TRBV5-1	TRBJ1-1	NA	TGCGCCAGCAGCTTGTCTCAGGGCAACACTGAAGCTTTCTTT	CASSLSQGNTEAFF
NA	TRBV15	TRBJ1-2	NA	TGTGCCACCAGCAGGACCACAGGGATTGGCTACACCTTC	CATSRTTGIGYTF
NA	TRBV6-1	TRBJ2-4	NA	TGTGCCAGCAAGGTGGCTAGTCTAAACATTCAGTACTTC	CASKVASLNIQYF
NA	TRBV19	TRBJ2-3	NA	TGTGCCAGTAGTCCTAGGGGTTTAAGCACAGATACGCAGTATTTT	CASSPRGLSTDTQYF
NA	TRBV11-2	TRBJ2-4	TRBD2	TGTGCCAGCAGCCAAGGGCTAGCGGGGGGACTAGCCAAAAACATTCAGTACTTC	CASSQGLAGGLAKNIQYF
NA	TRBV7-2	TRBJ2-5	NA	TGTGCCAGCAGCCCGACCCTAGGGACCGGACAGGAGACCCAGTACTTC	CASSPTLGTGQETQYF
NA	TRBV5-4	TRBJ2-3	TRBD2	TGTGCCAGCAGCCCTGGACTAGCTCCCACAGATACGCAGTATTTT	CASSPGLAPTDTQYF
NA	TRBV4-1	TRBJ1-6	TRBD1	TGCGCCAGCAGCCAAGAGGGACAGGCTCACAATTCACCCCTCCACTTT	CASSQEGQAHNSPLHF
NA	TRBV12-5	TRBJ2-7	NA	TGTGCTAGTGGTTTGGGTGATGTAGCGGCCCCGGGTTCTTCCTACGAGCAGTACTTC	CASGLGDVAAPGSSYEQYF
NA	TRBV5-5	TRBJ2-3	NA	TGTGCCAGCAGCTTTTTCGCGCTAGCTCCCACGCAGTATTTT	CASSFFALAPTQYF
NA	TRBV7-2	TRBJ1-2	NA	TGTGCCAGCAGCCTCCAGGGGTATGGCTACACCTTC	CASSLQGYGYTF
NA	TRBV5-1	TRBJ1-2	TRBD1	TGCGCCAGCAGCTCATTGGGGACAGACCCTCCCGGCTACACCTTC	CASSSLGTDPPGYTF
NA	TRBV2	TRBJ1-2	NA	TGTGCCAGCAGTGAAACCTTAGTCTACACCTTC	CASSETLVYTF
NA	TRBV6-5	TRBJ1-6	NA	TGTGCCAGCAGCCTGGGCCGGGGGGGTAATTCACCCCTCCACTTT	CASSLGRGGNSPLHF
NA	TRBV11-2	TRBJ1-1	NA	TGTGCCAGCAGCTTATTGCGGGACACTGAAGCTTTCTTT	CASSLLRDTEAFF
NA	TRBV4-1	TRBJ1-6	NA	TGCGCCAGCAGCCAAGGGCAGGGGTATTCACCCCTCCACTTT	CASSQGQGYSPLHF
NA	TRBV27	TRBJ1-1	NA	TGTGCCAGCAGTTTAAAAGGGGACACTGAAGCTTTCTTT	CASSLKGDTEAFF
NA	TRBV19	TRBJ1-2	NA	TGTGCCAGTAGTATAGATAGGGGCAGGGCGAATGGCTACACCTTC	CASSIDRGRANGYTF
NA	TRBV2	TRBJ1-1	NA	TGTGCCAGCAATCAAGAATTGGACACTGAAGCTTTCTTT	CASNQELDTEAFF
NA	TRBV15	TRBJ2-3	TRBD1	TGTGCCACCAGCAGAGGAGGGGGCGGTCTCCTGGCTGGCACAGATACGCAGTATTTT	CATSRGGGGLLAGTDTQYF
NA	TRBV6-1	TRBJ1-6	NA	TGTGCCAGCAGTGAAGAGGGTCGAGATTCACCCCTCCACTTT	CASSEEGRDSPLHF
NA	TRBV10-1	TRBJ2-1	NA	TGCGCCAGCAGCGGGGGTTCCTACAATGAGCAGTTCTTC	CASSGGSYNEQFF
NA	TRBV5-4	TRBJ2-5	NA	TGTGCCAGCAGCGATACTCGACAGGCCAAAGAGACCCAGTACTTC	CASSDTRQAKETQYF
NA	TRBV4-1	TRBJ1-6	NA	TGCGCCAGCAGCCTCCCGGCAGGGATGGGTTCACCCCTCCACTTT	CASSLPAGMGSPLHF
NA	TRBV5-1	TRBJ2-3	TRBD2	TGCGCCAGCAGCTTGGATCCGGGACTAGGTGATACGCAGTATTTT	CASSLDPGLGDTQYF
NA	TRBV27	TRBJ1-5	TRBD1	TGTGCCAGCAGTGGGACAGGGGGCCGGCAGCCCCAGCATTTT	CASSGTGGRQPQHF
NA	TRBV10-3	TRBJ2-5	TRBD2	TGTGCCATCCGGCGGGGTGGGGGGGTCCAAGAGACCCAGTACTTC	CAIRRGGGVQETQYF
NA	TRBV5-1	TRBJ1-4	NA	TGCGCCAGCAGCCTACTGACAGGAATTAATGAAAAACTGTTTTTT	CASSLLTGINEKLFF
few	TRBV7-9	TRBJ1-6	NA	TGTGCCAGCAGCTCAGGACGGATGAGCTCCTATAATTCACCCCTCCACTTT	CASSSGRMSSYNSPLHF